A selection of T cell receptor beta chains follows, all from one sample in a study of shared clonotypes between healthy human individuals. Using immunoSEQ multiplex PCR, the repertoire was profiled, and TCRdb retains in-frame clones only, with some absent. The sample shows more than 550,000 clones, 55% to 80% of them seen only once. Sequenced sample: memory CD4+ T cells sorted from blood. Receptors were obtained from a woman aged 30 to 39 in good health. The conserved cysteine and the conserved F or W are not part of the CDR3 here. The order of the fields is CDR3 protein, clone size, V gene. For some rows the clone size is stated as once, few or many, or as a class when expanded; others skip it.

CDR3aa: AWRGTHTSYEQY
abundance: once
v_gene: TRBV30

CDR3aa: ASSLGTGGSEKLF
abundance: .
v_gene: TRBV7-8

CDR3aa: ASSLRGGTGDETQY
abundance: .
v_gene: TRBV27

CDR3aa: ASSLAGIRGKLF
abundance: few
v_gene: TRBV7-9

CDR3aa: ASSSWTGAGELF
abundance: .
v_gene: TRBV7-9

CDR3aa: ASSPEGPRRVGTDTQY
abundance: .
v_gene: TRBV5-1

CDR3aa: ASRESNQPQH
abundance: .
v_gene: TRBV10-2

CDR3aa: ASNPRGAANYGYT
abundance: .
v_gene: TRBV28

CDR3aa: SVEAGTVRDRVLGPQF
abundance: .
v_gene: TRBV29-1

CDR3aa: ASSRGGTATNEKLF
abundance: .
v_gene: TRBV28

CDR3aa: SVEPTGGWDT
abundance: .
v_gene: TRBV29-1

CDR3aa: ASSQDTGRQPQH
abundance: few
v_gene: TRBV4-1

CDR3aa: ASSEGADTQY
abundance: .
v_gene: TRBV19

CDR3aa: ASSGLSGRARKQY
abundance: .
v_gene: TRBV7-2

CDR3aa: ASSLRQGSSYNEQF
abundance: many
v_gene: TRBV5-1

CDR3aa: ASSQVPSRDTDTQY
abundance: .
v_gene: TRBV14

CDR3aa: ASSLPSKGGEQY
abundance: .
v_gene: TRBV5-4